The 19 T cell receptor beta chains presented below share a single source sample, sequenced in a study of blood T cell repertoires in COVID-19. Some clones are missing from TCRdb's copy, which holds only in-frame ones; the method was immunoSEQ multiplex PCR. The table lists under 300,000 clones, over 90% of them singletons, with over 0.8% in the top ten. The sample taken for sequencing was peripheral blood. These receptors were taken from a man younger than 40 with COVID-19, enrolled during active disease.

CDR3 in amino acids: CASSQPRQGSAKNIQYF. The DNA of the CDR3 is TGCGCCAGCAGTCAACCCCGACAGGGGTCGGCCAAAAACATTCAGTACTTC. The V and J genes are TRBV23-1 and TRBJ2-4, with 8 bases identical to TRBD1. TRBV23-1 counts as an open reading frame of uncertain function. The CDR3 has 17 residues. With 2 bases clipped from V and 1 base from J, the junction kept 7 bases outside the gene matches.

This rearrangement joins TRBV7-3 to TRBJ2-6, with D tentatively TRBD2 (5 bases). Germline V lookup: CDR1 SGHTA, CDR2 FQGTGA. The CDR3 covers 15 residues. The germline V and J ends were trimmed by 4 bases and 0 bases, with 7 bases remaining between them. The CDR3 protein is CASSSADSGANVLTF. DNA for the CDR3: TGTGCCAGCAGCTCAGCGGACTCTGGGGCCAACGTCCTGACTTTC. The entire variable domain, with the rest obtained from reference TRBV7-3 and TRBJ2-6, is as follows: GAGVSQTPSNKVTEKGKYVELRCDPISGHTALYWYRQSLGQGPEFLIYFQGTGAADDSGLPNDRFFAVRPEGSVSTLKIQRTERGDSAVYLCASSSADSGANVLTFGAGSRLTVL.

This rearrangement joins TRBV4-1 to TRBJ2-1; TRBD1 aligns across 11 bases. CDR1 MGHRA and CDR2 YSYEKL come from the germline V gene. V was clipped by 5 bases and J by 9 bases; unmatched bases: 9. The CDR3 has 15 residues. The chain's CDR3 is CASSAPGQGVGEQFF. Here the CDR3 DNA reads TGCGCCAGCAGCGCCCCGGGACAGGGGGTCGGTGAGCAGTTCTTC.

V usage is TRBV19 and J usage is TRBJ1-4; D is undetermined. This CDR3 spans 12 amino acids. Trimming pared 8 bases from V and 8 bases from J, leaving 12 bases between. Germline-derived CDR1 and CDR2 are LNHDA and SQIVND (reference sequence). The CDR3 DNA reads TGTGCCAGTGGGGTTCCGGGGGAAAAACTGTTTTTT. It encodes CASGVPGEKLFF.

V gene TRBV10-3 combines with J gene TRBJ1-1, with unresolved D. The germline CDR1 and CDR2 sequences are ENHRY and SYGVKD. Trimming pared 5 bases from V and 1 base from J, leaving 11 bases between. The CDR3 is 14 amino acids. CDR3 sequence: CAISLRGENTEAFF. The CDR3 DNA reads TGTGCCATCAGTCTACGGGGTGAGAACACTGAAGCTTTCTTT.

The rearrangement uses TRBV9 and TRBJ2-2; no clear D gene. This CDR3 comprises 16 residues. Germline V gene lookup returns CDR1 SGDLS and CDR2 YYNGEE. V lost 4 bases to trimming and J lost 0 bases, with 13 bases between them. This chain's CDR3 is CASSPHGGTNTGELFF. The DNA of the CDR3 is TGTGCCAGCAGCCCCCATGGCGGAACGAACACCGGGGAGCTGTTTTTT.

The rearrangement joins TRBV4-2 to TRBJ1-5; D not certain. Germline V gene data show CDR1 as LGHNA and CDR2 as YNFKEQ. The CDR3 covers 15 residues. V was cut by 0 bases and J by 1 base, with 7 bases left in between. The CDR3 DNA reads as TGTGCCAGCAGCCAAGATCAGCGGAGCAATCAGCCCCAGCATTTT. Amino acid sequence: CASSQDQRSNQPQHF.

The chain is built from TRBV25-1 and TRBJ1-2; D remains unclear. The CDR3 is 12 amino acids. The germline V and J ends were trimmed by 4 bases and 5 bases, with 8 bases remaining between them. The germline CDR1 and CDR2 sequences are MGHDK and SYGVNS. The CDR3 region is CASSGGTYGYTF. CDR3 in DNA: TGTGCCAGCAGTGGAGGAACGTATGGCTACACCTTC.

V gene TRBV2 combines with J gene TRBJ1-2; possible D gene TRBD1, 6 bases. Between the trimmed V and J ends, which lost 5 bases and 2 bases, there was a span of 12 bases. Germline V CDR1 and CDR2: SNHLY, FYNNEI. The CDR3 length is 14 residues. In DNA form, the CDR3 reads TGTGCCAGCAGTTCAGGGGATAGAAACTATGGCTACACCTTC. This gives the protein CASSSGDRNYGYTF.

This CDR3 is CASRAPRGNIQYF. The CDR3 DNA sequence: TGTGCCAGCAGGGCACCAAGGGGGAACATTCAGTACTTC. The V gene is TRBV2, the J gene TRBJ2-4, with D perhaps matching TRBD1 (6 bases). CDR3 size: 13 residues. The V gene lost 6 bases and the J gene lost 7 bases, with 13 bases spanning the gap. Germline values: CDR1 SNHLY, CDR2 FYNNEI.

The V call is TRBV13, the J call TRBJ1-5; D not resolved. Deletions cut 4 bases from V and 5 bases from J, with 24 bases between. The CDR3 totals 18 residues. Per germline, CDR1 PRHDT and CDR2 FYEKMQ (reference sequence). As DNA, the CDR3 is TGTGCCAGCAGCTACTCGGGAGATTCGGGTGGGTTCTATCAGCCCCAGCATTTT. This encodes CASSYSGDSGGFYQPQHF.

The chain is built from TRBV14 and TRBJ2-1, with 7 nucleotides matching TRBD1. Germline V gene sequence: CDR1 SGHDN, CDR2 FVKESK. Trimming took 0 bases from V and 3 from J; bases not matched to a gene: 8. This CDR3 contains 17 residues. CDR3 residues: CASSQEPPGQIYNEQFF. As DNA, the CDR3 is TGTGCCAGCAGCCAAGAACCACCGGGACAGATCTACAATGAGCAGTTCTTC.

The chain is built from TRBV7-9 and TRBJ1-3, with a weak D call TRBD1 (5 bases). Trimming took 5 bases from V and 0 from J, leaving 20 bases between them. Germline CDR1 SEHNR, CDR2 FQNEAQ (reference sequence). The CDR3 runs to 18 residues. CDR3 region: CASSPIPGLRYSGNTIYF. CDR3 DNA: TGTGCCAGCAGCCCGATTCCAGGGTTGAGGTACTCTGGAAACACCATATATTTT.

The CDR3 sequence: CAISARDLNTEAFF. In nucleotides, the CDR3 is TGTGCCATCAGTGCTCGCGATTTGAACACTGAAGCTTTCTTT. The chain has TRBV10-3 and TRBJ1-1; D gene unclear. V lost 4 bases to trimming and J lost 0 bases, with 9 bases between them. Germline CDR1 and CDR2: ENHRY and SYGVKD. The CDR3 length is 14 residues.

This clone was recorded a few times. The rearrangement links TRBV5-1 to TRBJ1-6, with D possibly matching TRBD1 (5 bases). CDR3 length: 15 amino acids. Trimming left V 2 bases short and J 5 bases short, with 11 bases between. The germline V gene has CDR1 SGHRS and CDR2 YFSETQ. This chain's CDR3 is CASSLYKGNNSPLHF. CDR3 in DNA: TGCGCCAGCAGCTTATACAAGGGGAATAATTCACCCCTCCACTTT.

The J gene is TRBJ1-2, the V gene TRBV4-1, with 8 bases aligning to TRBD1. This CDR3 region has 18 residues. The J segment lost 4 bases and the V segment lost 4 bases, leaving 17 bases of the junction unmatched. CDR1 is MGHRA, CDR2 YSYEKL, per germline. CDR3 bases: TGCGCCAGCAGCCCCCCAAGGTTTCCGGGACAGGAGAGCTATGGCTACACCTTC. Amino acid sequence: CASSPPRFPGQESYGYTF.

The rearrangement uses TRBV3-1 (or the pseudogene TRBV3-2) and TRBJ2-7; the D gene is possibly TRBD1 (5 bases). V was pared by 4 bases and J by 7 bases, with 23 bases between. Germline V gene sequence: CDR1 LGHDT, CDR2 YNNKEL (reference sequence). The CDR3 contains 16 residues. This CDR3 is CASSPQGSRPGIEQYF. As DNA, the CDR3 is TGTGCCAGCAGCCCCCAAGGGTCCAGGCCAGGGATTGAGCAGTACTTC.

The chain has TRBV5-1 and TRBJ1-2, with TRBD1 matching over 7 bases. J was trimmed by 3 bases and V by 6 bases; bases with no gene match: 11. The CDR3 is 15 residues long. Per germline, CDR1 SGHRS and CDR2 YFSETQ. The CDR3 region has the DNA TGCGCCAGCAAAATGAGTACAGGGGAGGACTATGGCTACACCTTC. Translation gives CASKMSTGEDYGYTF.

This rearrangement joins TRBV19 to TRBJ1-2; no reliable D call. V lost 0 bases and J lost 4, with 12 bases in between. The germline V gene has CDR1 LNHDA and CDR2 SQIVND (reference sequence). The CDR3 length is 15 residues. CDR3 sequence reads: CASSIDIWGAYGYTF. CDR3 nucleotide sequence: TGTGCCAGTAGTATAGATATCTGGGGAGCCTATGGCTACACCTTC.